A single sample gave rise to the 32 T cell receptor beta chains below, sequenced in a study of PD-L1 blockade in urothelial cancer. Here immunoSEQ multiplex PCR was the method, and the copy in TCRdb shows in-frame clones only, minus some. Here the sample spans some 45,000 clones, about 87% being singletons. Sequenced material: PBMCs, taken around atezolizumab (anti-PD-L1) treatment. The receptors here all came from an elderly man with urothelial cancer.

V gene TRBV7-8 combines with J gene TRBJ2-1; 7 bases agree with TRBD2. The CDR3 totals 16 residues. Germline assignment: CDR1 SGHVS and CDR2 FQNEAQ. V gave up 1 base and J gave up 2 bases; unmatched junction bases: 5. The CDR3 here is CASSLGSSGTYNEQFF. The CDR3, as DNA: TGTGCCAGCAGCTTAGGTTCTAGCGGCACCTACAATGAGCAGTTCTTC.

The chain links TRBV6-1 to TRBJ1-2; possible D gene TRBD1, 5 bases. This CDR3 region has 18 residues. V was pared by 1 base and J by 4 bases, with 22 bases between. Germline V CDR1 and CDR2: MNHNS, SASEGT. CDR3 in DNA: TGTGCCAGCAGTGAAGGGGGCGTTGGGGGGGTAGGAAGCTATGGCTACACCTTC. Amino acids: CASSEGGVGGVGSYGYTF.

The chain is built from TRBV11-2 and TRBJ2-7; TRBD2 agrees at 12 bases. V was pared by 7 bases and J by 3 bases, with 13 bases of the junction left unmatched. The CDR3 extends over 17 amino acids. The germline CDR1 and CDR2 sequences are SGHAT and FQNNGV. CDR3 nucleotides: TGTGCCAGCACCGTTACTAGCGGGAGGACATCTTTCTACGAGCAGTACTTC. This encodes CASTVTSGRTSFYEQYF.

There are a few counts of this clone. The gene calls are TRBV5-6 and TRBJ2-1; D is possibly TRBD2 (6 bases). Germline values: CDR1 SGHDT, CDR2 YYEEEE. Trimming took 6 bases from V and 9 from J, leaving 16 bases between them. CDR3 length equals 13 residues. The CDR3 loop reads CASTFTSWPEQFF. CDR3 nucleotide sequence: TGTGCCAGCACCTTTACTAGCTGGCCTGAGCAGTTCTTC. Combining the CDR3 with reference TRBV5-6 and TRBJ2-1 gives the whole variable domain DAGVTQSPTHLIKTRGQQVTLRCSPKSGHDTVSWYQQALGQGPQFIFQYYEEEERQRGNFPDRFSGHQFPNYSSELNVNALLLGDSALYLCASTFTSWPEQFFGPGTRLTVL.

The J gene is TRBJ2-7, the V gene TRBV7-7, with D possibly matching TRBD1 (5 bases). CDR3 length equals 14 residues. V gave up 5 bases and J gave up 2 bases, with 13 bases separating them. CDR1 is SSHAT and CDR2 is FNYEAQ in the germline V gene (reference sequence). CDR3 sequence (DNA): TGTGCCAGCAGCCCCGATGGGGCAGCCTACGAGCAGTACTTC. Protein product: CASSPDGAAYEQYF. Drawing the rest from reference TRBV7-7 and TRBJ2-7, the complete variable domain is GAGVSQSPRYKVTKRGQDVTLRCDPISSHATLYWYQQALGQGPEFLTYFNYEAQPDKSGLPSDRFSAERPEGSISTLTIQRTEQRDSAMYRCASSPDGAAYEQYFGPGTRLTVT.

The chain is built from TRBV18 and TRBJ2-7; D might be TRBD2 (5 bases). This CDR3 region has 15 residues. Germline V gene sequence: CDR1 KGHSH, CDR2 LQKENI. The ends were cut back, 6 bases at V and 7 bases at J, with 22 bases in the middle. The CDR3 coding sequence is TGTGCCAGCTCGTCGGATCAAATCGGGGTGGGGGAGCAGTACTTC. Translated, it gives CASSSDQIGVGEQYF.

V gene TRBV10-1 combines with J gene TRBJ2-1, with 10 positions matching TRBD2. This CDR3 contains 16 residues. Germline V gene sequence: CDR1 WNHNN, CDR2 SYGVQD (reference sequence). Trimming removed 5 bases from V and 5 bases from J; junction bases left unmatched: 9. In DNA, the CDR3 is TGCGCCAGCAGTCTCGCTAGCGGGAGTGTCGACAATGAGCAGTTCTTC. Translating it yields CASSLASGSVDNEQFF.

The chain recombines TRBV19 with TRBJ1-5, with D unclear. Germline V lookup: CDR1 LNHDA, CDR2 SQIVND (reference sequence). The CDR3 covers 13 residues. V gave up 4 bases and J gave up 5 bases, with 9 bases separating them. The CDR3 DNA reads TGTGCCAGTAGTACCAGGAAATATCAGCCCCAGCATTTT. Amino acids: CASSTRKYQPQHF.

V and J are TRBV5-4 and TRBJ2-7; weak D call: TRBD2 (6 bases). Germline CDR1 is SGHNT and CDR2 is YYREEE (reference sequence). The CDR3 length is 15 residues. V was cut by 4 bases and J by 3 bases, with 17 bases left in between. CDR3 in amino acids: CASSQRLVGSYEQYF. In DNA, the CDR3 is TGTGCCAGCAGCCAGAGACTAGTGGGCAGCTACGAGCAGTACTTC.

This chain links TRBV7-2 with TRBJ2-3; no reliable D call. V lost 3 bases to trimming and J lost 5 bases, with 6 bases between them. CDR1 is SGHTA, CDR2 FQGNSA, per germline. The CDR3 sequence is 12 residues long. CDR3 in amino acids: CASSFSGDTQYF. The CDR3 DNA follows: TGTGCCAGCAGCTTCTCCGGAGATACGCAGTATTTT.

This rearrangement joins TRBV5-6 to TRBJ2-3, with 8 bases identical to TRBD2. This CDR3 has 14 residues. Germline V gene sequence: CDR1 SGHDT, CDR2 YYEEEE. V lost 4 bases to trimming and J lost 5 bases; unmatched junction nucleotides: 6. In DNA form, the CDR3 reads TGTGCCAGCAGCGAGGGACTAGTATTAGATACGCAGTATTTT. Residues: CASSEGLVLDTQYF.

This chain uses TRBV29-1 with TRBJ2-3; 10 nucleotides line up with TRBD1. Per the germline V gene, CDR1 is SQVTM and CDR2 is ANQGSEA. With 6 bases clipped from V and 2 bases from J, the junction kept 11 bases outside the gene matches. The CDR3 is 16 residues long. CDR3 DNA: TGCAGCGTAGGGACCCGGGACAGGGGAGCCACAGATACGCAGTATTTT. This translates into CSVGTRDRGATDTQYF.

V gene TRBV10-1 combines with J gene TRBJ2-2, with TRBD2 matching 8 bases. Trimming at V came to 2 bases and at J to 5 bases, leaving 7 bases not matched to a gene. The germline V gene encodes CDR1 WNHNN and CDR2 SYGVQD (reference sequence). This CDR3 has 16 residues. Here the CDR3 reads CASSERVAGRTGELFF. As DNA, the CDR3 is TGCGCCAGCAGTGAGAGGGTAGCGGGACGTACCGGGGAGCTGTTTTTT.

The V call is TRBV9, the J call TRBJ2-7, with D hard to call. Per the germline V gene, CDR1 is SGDLS and CDR2 is YYNGEE. V was pared by 2 bases and J by 4 bases, with 4 bases between. This CDR3 comprises 11 residues. CDR3 in amino acids: CASSVSYEQYF. The CDR3 DNA sequence: TGTGCCAGCAGCGTGAGTTACGAGCAGTACTTC.

The rearrangement uses TRBV28 and TRBJ1-1; no definite D call. With 6 bases removed from V and 7 bases from J, the gap between germline ends came to 12 bases. Germline values: CDR1 MDHEN, CDR2 SYDVKM. This CDR3 is 12 amino acids long. The CDR3 DNA reads as TGTGCCAGCAGCCTAGGTTATTATGAAGCTTTCTTT. Translation: CASSLGYYEAFF.

The chain uses TRBV28 and TRBJ1-2, with TRBD1 identical over 7 bases. V trimming: 6 bases; J trimming: 8 bases; junction bases outside the gene matches: 6. CDR1 MDHEN and CDR2 SYDVKM come from the germline V gene. The CDR3 sequence is 12 residues long. The CDR3 bases are TGTGCCAGCAGCCGACAGGGAAGGGGCTACACCTTC. Its translation: CASSRQGRGYTF.

The DNA for the CDR3 is TGTGCCAGCAGGGGGGCTAGCGGGGGGGAGGTGACAGATACGCAGTATTTT. It specifies CASRGASGGEVTDTQYF. The chain is built from TRBV14 and TRBJ2-3; TRBD2 aligns across 12 bases. V lost 6 bases to trimming and J lost 3 bases; unmatched junction nucleotides: 10. The CDR3 length is 17 residues. CDR1 is SGHDN and CDR2 is FVKESK in the germline V gene.

The chain joins TRBV29-1 to TRBJ2-1; tentative D call: TRBD2 (5 bases). Germline CDR1 reads SQVTM; CDR2 reads ANQGSEA. The CDR3 length is 12 residues. For the CDR3, the DNA is TGCAGAGCCGGGGATAGTTACAATGAGCAGTTCTTC. It codes for CRAGDSYNEQFF.

The rearrangement joins TRBV29-1 to TRBJ1-2; D possibly corresponds to TRBD1 (6 bases). This CDR3 contains 18 residues. Trimming took off 2 bases at V and 2 bases at J, with 24 bases between the two ends. Germline CDR1 SQVTM, CDR2 ANQGSEA. The CDR3 coding sequence is TGCAGCGTTGAAAAGATAGGTGTACAGGGACCCACAAACTATGGCTACACCTTC. Translation gives CSVEKIGVQGPTNYGYTF.

V usage is TRBV5-6 and J usage is TRBJ1-5; TRBD1 is a possible D gene (5 bases). The germline gives CDR1 SGHDT, CDR2 YYEEEE. Trimming stripped 8 bases from V and 7 bases from J, with 19 bases between. This CDR3 has 14 amino acids. CDR3 nucleotides: TGTGCCAGTAAGCCCGGGGGACCCCCACAGCCCCAGCATTTT. Its translation is CASKPGGPPQPQHF. The whole variable domain, filled in from reference TRBV5-6 and TRBJ1-5, reads DAGVTQSPTHLIKTRGQQVTLRCSPKSGHDTVSWYQQALGQGPQFIFQYYEEEERQRGNFPDRFSGHQFPNYSSELNVNALLLGDSALYLCASKPGGPPQPQHFGDGTRLSIL.

The rearrangement joins TRBV2 to TRBJ2-3; D may be TRBD2 (6 bases). The CDR3 consists of 14 residues. Trimming pared 3 bases from V and 5 bases from J, leaving 12 bases between. Germline loops: CDR1 SNHLY, CDR2 FYNNEI. The CDR3 is CASSEGGVGDTQYF. CDR3 nucleotides: TGTGCCAGCAGTGAGGGGGGAGTGGGAGATACGCAGTATTTT. The full variable domain, its missing parts supplied by reference TRBV2 and TRBJ2-3, is EPEVTQTPSHQVTQMGQEVILRCVPISNHLYFYWYRQILGQKVEFLVSFYNNEISEKSEIFDDQFSVERPDGSNFTLKIRSTKLEDSAMYFCASSEGGVGDTQYFGPGTRLTVL.

This clone was detected once. The chain joins TRBV27 to TRBJ2-2, with D maybe TRBD1 (5 bases). The ends were cut back, 6 bases at V and 1 base at J, with 9 bases in the middle. CDR3 length: 14 amino acids. CDR1 and CDR2 from the germline V gene are MNHEY and SMNVEV (reference sequence). CDR3 sequence (DNA): TGTGCCAGCAGGGAAGGACAGAACACCGGGGAGCTGTTTTTT. Its protein product is CASREGQNTGELFF.

The chain employs TRBV5-1 and TRBJ1-4; a weak D match, TRBD1 (5 bases). The CDR3 extends over 16 amino acids. Per the germline V gene, CDR1 is SGHRS and CDR2 is YFSETQ. The V and J ends lost 0 bases and 3 bases respectively, with 12 bases between them. CDR3 region: CASSLGGRGSNEKLFF. The CDR3, as DNA: TGCGCCAGCAGCTTGGGAGGCCGGGGGTCTAATGAAAAACTGTTTTTT.

This clone was seen a single time. The V call is TRBV7-8, the J call TRBJ2-7, with 7 bases aligning to TRBD1. Germline V gene lookup returns CDR1 SGHVS and CDR2 FQNEAQ. The length of the CDR3 is 14 residues. After removal of 5 bases from V and 2 bases from J, the junction contained 6 bases not matched to a gene. This chain's CDR3 is CASSRQGSAYEQYF. CDR3 sequence (DNA): TGTGCCAGCAGCCGACAGGGTTCTGCCTACGAGCAGTACTTC.

The CDR3 sequence is CASSLDGTSGNTIYF. DNA for the CDR3: TGCGCCAGCAGCTTGGACGGGACTTCTGGAAACACCATATATTTT. V and J are TRBV5-1 and TRBJ1-3, with a possible D match to TRBD1 (5 bases). This CDR3 is 15 amino acids long. Germline CDR1 SGHRS, CDR2 YFSETQ. The V and J ends lost 0 bases and 1 base respectively, with 8 bases between them.

The J gene is TRBJ1-1, the V gene TRBV5-4; TRBD1 matches at 8 bases. There are 16 residues in the CDR3. CDR1 and CDR2 from the germline V gene are SGHNT and YYREEE (reference sequence). V dropped 4 bases and J dropped 2; count of bases not matched to a gene: 10. The CDR3 sequence: CASSPGQGLTNTEAFF. CDR3 coding DNA: TGTGCCAGCAGCCCAGGACAGGGACTGACTAACACTGAAGCTTTCTTT.

This clone was seen only once. V usage is TRBV2 and J usage is TRBJ1-4, with 9 bases matching TRBD1. The CDR3 totals 14 residues. Germline-derived CDR1 and CDR2 are SNHLY and FYNNEI. V lost 7 bases, J lost 7 bases, and 7 bases stayed unmatched. The CDR3 DNA reads TGTGCCAGCAAACCCGGGACAGGGACTGAAAAACTGTTTTTT. Translation gives CASKPGTGTEKLFF.

In DNA, the CDR3 is TGTGCCAGCAGCTTCGGGCAGGGGGCAAACGGCTACACCTTC. Amino acids: CASSFGQGANGYTF. This chain uses TRBV5-6 with TRBJ1-2, with 8 nucleotides matching TRBD1. The trim removed 2 bases at V and 8 bases at J, leaving 8 bases unmatched. Per germline, CDR1 SGHDT and CDR2 YYEEEE. The CDR3 covers 14 residues.

The V gene is TRBV11-2, the J gene TRBJ2-7; 8 nucleotides agree with TRBD1. V lost 5 bases, J lost 2 bases, and 5 bases stayed unmatched. CDR3 length equals 14 residues. CDR1 is SGHAT, CDR2 FQNNGV, per germline. CDR3 sequence reads: CASSTDRGPYEQYF. The CDR3 coding sequence is TGTGCCAGCAGCACCGACAGGGGCCCCTACGAGCAGTACTTC.

J is TRBJ2-7 and V is TRBV5-1; D is perhaps TRBD1 (6 bases). The CDR3 covers 16 residues. Looked up from germline, CDR1 is SGHRS and CDR2 is YFSETQ. The V gene lost 0 bases and the J gene lost 0 bases, with 13 bases spanning the gap. The CDR3 reads CASSLGGWGPSYEQYF. CDR3 bases: TGCGCCAGCAGCTTGGGCGGGTGGGGGCCCTCCTACGAGCAGTACTTC.

The gene calls are TRBV2 and TRBJ1-1; D is uncertain. The CDR3 is 15 residues long. The germline V gene has CDR1 SNHLY and CDR2 FYNNEI. V was cut by 4 bases and J by 3 bases, with 15 bases left in between. The CDR3, as DNA: TGTGCCAGCAGTGTCGGCAGCCCGGGGTACACTGAAGCTTTCTTT. Translation gives CASSVGSPGYTEAFF.

The rearrangement uses TRBV5-1 and TRBJ2-7; TRBD1 aligns across 8 bases. The V gene's germline CDR1 is SGHRS and CDR2 YFSETQ. CDR3 length: 16 residues. V shed 4 bases and J 1 base; nucleotides not matched to a gene: 10. CDR3: CASSRGGTGGSYEQYF. The CDR3 bases are TGCGCCAGCAGCCGTGGGGGGACAGGTGGTTCCTACGAGCAGTACTTC.